This is a list of T cell receptor beta chains from one sample in a study of Tregs in tolerant kidney transplant recipients. Clones were read by immunoSEQ multiplex PCR, and TCRdb kept only the in-frame ones, dropping some. Of some 60,000 clones in the sample, around 83% were seen once. Input material: CD4+ T cells from blood. These receptors were taken from a human donor in good health. Each CDR3 is given with its conserved first and last residue. Each record gives: J gene, V gene, CDR3 protein.

TRBJ1-5	TRBV6-6	CASSYSRGNQPQHF
TRBJ2-7	TRBV19	CASSPGASGGYEQYF
TRBJ1-1	TRBV4-3	CASSRRLSNTEAFF
TRBJ2-3	TRBV5-1	CASSLWGRGSTDTQYF
TRBJ2-5	TRBV9	CASSVRPGTGKETQYF
TRBJ1-4	TRBV15	CATSRDGQGGEKLFF
TRBJ1-1	TRBV5-1	CASSQVSRGTEAFF
TRBJ2-2	TRBV7-2	CASSYAGTSPGGELFF
TRBJ2-7	TRBV11-3	CASSLVPPDSTYEQYF
TRBJ2-2	TRBV19	CASSIGAGQGNTGELFF
TRBJ2-5	TRBV5-4	CASSRDRVETQYF
TRBJ2-3	TRBV5-1	CASSLIPESTDTQYF
TRBJ1-3	TRBV6-5	CASSYSEGVGNTIYF
TRBJ2-7	TRBV11-2	CASRRLAGVWYEQYF
TRBJ1-1	TRBV10-3	CASEAQGDTIPFF
TRBJ1-3	TRBV19	CASSIRAPGQGTGNTIYF
TRBJ1-1	TRBV5-4	CASSKDTEAFF
TRBJ1-1	TRBV5-1	CASSLDSRTGDEALF
TRBJ1-1	TRBV30	CAWSRLGSEAFF
TRBJ2-1	TRBV5-1	CASRFVTGTSLNEQFF
TRBJ2-5	TRBV30	CAWSRDRLYF
TRBJ2-4	TRBV21-1	CASSKADPDRKGNIQYF
TRBJ1-1	TRBV5-4	CASSDRSHNTEAFF
TRBJ1-1	TRBV7-3	CASSPDRVSEAFF
TRBJ1-4	TRBV5-1	CASSLAGQLNEKLFF
TRBJ1-2	TRBV6-5	CASSYSGGGFLLNF
TRBJ1-1	TRBV4-3	CASSQDSVENTEAFF
TRBJ1-3	TRBV7-9	CASSLGDRGFGNTIYF
TRBJ2-5	TRBV7-2	CASSGDTLRETQYF
TRBJ2-1	TRBV5-5	CASSFSGVPYNEQFF
TRBJ1-1	TRBV19	CASTQDRAYTEAFF
TRBJ2-7	TRBV19	CASSSGSYEQYF
TRBJ2-1	TRBV4-2	CASSQEAWNRYNEQFF
TRBJ2-2	TRBV11-2	CASSLVKGAPGGELFF
TRBJ2-1	TRBV11-3	CASSFAGGGNEQFF
TRBJ1-2	TRBV30	CAWSPGTGGYTF
TRBJ1-2	TRBV29-1	CSVSVGQGNYGYTF
TRBJ1-2	TRBV19	CASSIIRNGGYTF
TRBJ1-2	TRBV7-9	CASSLDSYGYTF
TRBJ1-4	TRBV9	CASSVATGQGGEKLFF